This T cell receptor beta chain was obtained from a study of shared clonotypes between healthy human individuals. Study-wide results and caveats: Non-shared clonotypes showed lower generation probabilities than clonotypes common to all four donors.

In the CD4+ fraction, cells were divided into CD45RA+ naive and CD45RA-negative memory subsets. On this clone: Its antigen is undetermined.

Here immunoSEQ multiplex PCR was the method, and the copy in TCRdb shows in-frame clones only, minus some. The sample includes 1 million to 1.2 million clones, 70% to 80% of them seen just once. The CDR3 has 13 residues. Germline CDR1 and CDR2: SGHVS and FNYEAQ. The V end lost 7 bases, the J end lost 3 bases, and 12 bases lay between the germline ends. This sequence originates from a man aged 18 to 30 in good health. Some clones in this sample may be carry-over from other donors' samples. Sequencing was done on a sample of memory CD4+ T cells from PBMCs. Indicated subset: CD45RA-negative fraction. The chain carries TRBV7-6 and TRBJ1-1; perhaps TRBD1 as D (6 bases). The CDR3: CASTAGEHTEAFF. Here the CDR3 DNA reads TGTGCCAGCACCGCAGGGGAGCACACTGAAGCTTTCTTT.